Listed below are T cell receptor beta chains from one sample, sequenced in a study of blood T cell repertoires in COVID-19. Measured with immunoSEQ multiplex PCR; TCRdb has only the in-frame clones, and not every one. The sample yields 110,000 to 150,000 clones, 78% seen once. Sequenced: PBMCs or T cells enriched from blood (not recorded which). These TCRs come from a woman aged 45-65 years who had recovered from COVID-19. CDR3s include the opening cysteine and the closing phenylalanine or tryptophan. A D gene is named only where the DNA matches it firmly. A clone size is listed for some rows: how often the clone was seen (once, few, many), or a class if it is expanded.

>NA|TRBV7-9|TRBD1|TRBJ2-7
TGTGCCAGCAGCCCGACAGGGTACGAGCAGTACTTC
CASSPTGYEQYF
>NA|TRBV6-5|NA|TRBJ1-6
TGTGCCAGCAGAGAGCCCGCGGGGGGTGGTTCACCCCTCCACTTT
CASREPAGGGSPLHF
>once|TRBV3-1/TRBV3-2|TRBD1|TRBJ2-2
TGTGCCAGCAGCCAAGGTGGAACAGGGGGCTGGACCGGGGAGCTGTTTTTT
CASSQGGTGGWTGELFF
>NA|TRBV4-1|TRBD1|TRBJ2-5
TGCGCCAGCAGTACGGGACAGGGTGGAGAGACCCAGTACTTC
CASSTGQGGETQYF
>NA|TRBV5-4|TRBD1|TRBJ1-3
TGTGCCAGCAGCCCGACAGGGGGCGAATCTGGAAACACCATATATTTT
CASSPTGGESGNTIYF
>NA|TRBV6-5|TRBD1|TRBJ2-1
TGTGCCAGCACCCCTTACGGGACAGGGCACAATGAGCAGTTCTTC
CASTPYGTGHNEQFF
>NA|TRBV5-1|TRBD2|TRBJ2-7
TGCGCCAGCAGCTTGGCTAGCGGGGGGTACGAGCAGTACTTC
CASSLASGGYEQYF
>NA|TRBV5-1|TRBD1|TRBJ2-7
TGCGCCAGCAGCTTGTTCGGACAGGGGCGAACCGAGCAGTACTTC
CASSLFGQGRTEQYF
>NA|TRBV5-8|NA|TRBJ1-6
TGTGCCAGCAGCTTAGCCAAGAATTCACCCCTCCACTTT
CASSLAKNSPLHF
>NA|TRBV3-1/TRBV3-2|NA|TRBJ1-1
TGTGCCAGCAGCCAAGGCAGGGCTGCCGCTGAAGCTTTCTTT
CASSQGRAAAEAFF
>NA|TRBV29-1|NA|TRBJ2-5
TGCAGCGTTGAAGGTCGTACAGTCCAAGAGACCCAGTACTTC
CSVEGRTVQETQYF
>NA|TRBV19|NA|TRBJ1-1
TGTGCCAGTACCCGCCGCGGGGGTACGACTGAAGCTTTCTTT
CASTRRGGTTEAFF
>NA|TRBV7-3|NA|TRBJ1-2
TGTGCCAGCAGCGCCGACAGAAGAAATGGCTACACCTTC
CASSADRRNGYTF
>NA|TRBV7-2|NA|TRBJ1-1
TGTGCCAGCAGCTTACGTCGGAACACTGAAGCTTTCTTT
CASSLRRNTEAFF
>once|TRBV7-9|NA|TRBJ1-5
TGTGCCAGCAGCTTACTAGATCAGCCCCAGCATTTT
CASSLLDQPQHF
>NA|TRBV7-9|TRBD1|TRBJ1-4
TGTGCCAGCAGACCACAGGGGTCGGGTGAAAAACTGTTTTTT
CASRPQGSGEKLFF
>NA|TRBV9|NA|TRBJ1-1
TGTGCCAGCAGCGTAGGGAGGAGGGGACTCAACACTGAAGCTTTCTTT
CASSVGRRGLNTEAFF
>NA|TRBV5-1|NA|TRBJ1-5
TGCGCCAGCAGCCCGACAGATAGCAATCAGCCCCAGCATTTT
CASSPTDSNQPQHF
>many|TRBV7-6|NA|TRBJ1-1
TGTGCCAGCAGCTTAGTTAACCAGGGAGGGAGTGGCACTGAAGCTTTCTTT
CASSLVNQGGSGTEAFF
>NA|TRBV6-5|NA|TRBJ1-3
TGTGCCACTACAGGTACACCCTCTGGAAACACCATATATTTT
CATTGTPSGNTIYF
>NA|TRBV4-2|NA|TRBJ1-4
TGTGCCAGCAGCCAAGCCCTGACAGCAACTAATGAAAAACTGTTTTTT
CASSQALTATNEKLFF
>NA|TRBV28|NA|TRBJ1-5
TGTGCCAGCGAGGCGGCTTATAGCAATCAGCCCCAGCATTTT
CASEAAYSNQPQHF